This T cell receptor beta chain was identified during a study of T cell repertoires in cytomegalovirus infection. Across the whole study: Selection of CMV epitopes for the study included recently identified HLA-C-restricted and well-studied HLA-B-restricted ones. CMV infection plus the matching HLA type was flagged by public TCR beta signatures.

Comments on this clonotype: The target antigen is unknown.

One entry per CDR3 protein, called by TCRdb with MiXCR from the reads. The sample has fewer than 1,000,000 distinct CDR3 sequences; roughly 31% are singletons. Germline CDR1 is MNHEY and CDR2 is SVGAGI. V was clipped by 8 bases and J by 9 bases; unmatched bases: 21. This CDR3 is built from 16 residues. The clonotype was recovered from a human donor in good health (CMV status not recorded). Some clones in this sample may be carry-over from other donors' samples. The rearrangement links TRBV6-5 to TRBJ2-5, with TRBD2 matching over 7 bases. The sample in question was cultured CD8+ T cells from PBMCs, obtained from culture after CMV antigen stimulation. The CDR3 loop is CASCPGVAGPSGSQYF. In DNA, the CDR3 is TGTGCCAGCTGCCCGGGGGTAGCGGGTCCCTCCGGGTCCCAGTACTTC.